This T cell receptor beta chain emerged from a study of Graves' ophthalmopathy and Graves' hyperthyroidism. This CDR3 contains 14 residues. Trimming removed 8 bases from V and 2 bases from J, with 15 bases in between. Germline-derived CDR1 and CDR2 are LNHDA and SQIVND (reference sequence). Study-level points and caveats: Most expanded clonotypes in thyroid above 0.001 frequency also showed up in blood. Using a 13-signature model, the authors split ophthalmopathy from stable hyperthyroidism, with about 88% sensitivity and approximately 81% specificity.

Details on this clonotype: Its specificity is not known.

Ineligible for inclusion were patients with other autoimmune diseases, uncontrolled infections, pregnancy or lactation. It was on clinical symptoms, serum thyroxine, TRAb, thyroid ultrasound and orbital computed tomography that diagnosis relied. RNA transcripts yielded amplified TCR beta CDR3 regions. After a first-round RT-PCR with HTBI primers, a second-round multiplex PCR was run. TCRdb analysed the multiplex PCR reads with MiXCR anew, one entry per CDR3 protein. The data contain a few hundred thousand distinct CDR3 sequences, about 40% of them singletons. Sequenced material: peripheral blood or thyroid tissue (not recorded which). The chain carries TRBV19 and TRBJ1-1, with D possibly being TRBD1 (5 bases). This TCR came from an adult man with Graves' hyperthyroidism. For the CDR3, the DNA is TGTGCCAGTGGTTTGGGGCCAGATAACACTGAAGCTTTCTTT. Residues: CASGLGPDNTEAFF.